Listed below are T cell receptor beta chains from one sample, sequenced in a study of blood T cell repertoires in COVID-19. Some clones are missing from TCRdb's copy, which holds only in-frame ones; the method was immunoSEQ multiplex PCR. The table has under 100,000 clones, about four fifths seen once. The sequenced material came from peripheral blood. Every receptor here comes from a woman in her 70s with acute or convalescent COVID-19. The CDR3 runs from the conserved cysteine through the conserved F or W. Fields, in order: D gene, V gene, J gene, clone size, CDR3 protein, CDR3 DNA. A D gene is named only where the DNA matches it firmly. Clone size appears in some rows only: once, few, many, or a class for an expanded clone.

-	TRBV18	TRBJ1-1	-	CATRVQGFDEAFF	TGTGCCACGAGGGTACAGGGCTTTGATGAAGCTTTCTTT
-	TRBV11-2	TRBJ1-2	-	CASSSPTRANYGYTF	TGTGCCAGCAGCTCCCCGACTCGTGCTAACTATGGCTACACCTTC
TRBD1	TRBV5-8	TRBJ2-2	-	CASRGWTGKDGELFF	TGTGCCAGCAGGGGATGGACAGGGAAGGACGGGGAGCTGTTTTTT
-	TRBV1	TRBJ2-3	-	CTSSHPGRSGGALKTTDTQYF	TGCACCAGCAGCCATCCCGGCCGTAGCGGGGGAGCCCTGAAAACCACAGATACGCAGTATTTT
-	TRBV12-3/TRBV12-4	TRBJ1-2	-	CASSSTGYGYTF	TGTGCCAGCAGTTCTACAGGGTATGGCTACACCTTC
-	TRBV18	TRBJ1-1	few	CASSPGAFTEAFF	TGTGCCAGCTCACCGGGGGCCTTCACTGAAGCTTTCTTT
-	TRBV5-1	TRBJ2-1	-	CASTLGTLAHEQFF	TGCGCCAGCACCTTGGGCACGCTAGCCCATGAGCAGTTCTTC
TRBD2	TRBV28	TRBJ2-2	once	CASSLYEAGVNTGELFF	TGTGCCAGCAGTTTATATGAAGCGGGGGTTAACACCGGGGAGCTGTTTTTT
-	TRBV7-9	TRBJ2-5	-	CASSAAGTQYF	TGTGCCAGCAGCGCCGCGGGGACCCAGTACTTC
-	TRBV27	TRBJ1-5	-	CASSLRNQPQHF	TGTGCCAGCAGTTTACGGAATCAGCCCCAGCATTTT
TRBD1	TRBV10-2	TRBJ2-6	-	CASRGTGTGANVLTF	TGCGCCAGCCGTGGGACAGGGACTGGGGCCAACGTCCTGACTTTC
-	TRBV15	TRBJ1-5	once	CATSRAGQQGNQPQHF	TGTGCCACCAGCAGAGCCGGTCAACAGGGCAATCAGCCCCAGCATTTT
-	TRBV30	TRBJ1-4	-	CAWSGTRGEKLFF	TGTGCCTGGAGTGGGACACGAGGTGAAAAACTGTTTTTT
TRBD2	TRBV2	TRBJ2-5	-	CASGLAGQPQETQYF	TGTGCCAGCGGATTAGCGGGGCAGCCCCAAGAGACCCAGTACTTC
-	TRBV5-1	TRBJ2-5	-	CASKRGETQYF	TGCGCCAGCAAAAGAGGAGAGACCCAGTACTTC
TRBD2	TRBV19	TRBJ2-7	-	CASRTSGLAGVTYEQYF	TGTGCCAGTAGGACCTCGGGACTAGCGGGGGTTACCTACGAGCAGTACTTC
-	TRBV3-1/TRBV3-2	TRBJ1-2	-	CASRKGETGIGYTF	TGTGCCAGCCGTAAGGGGGAAACAGGGATAGGCTACACCTTC
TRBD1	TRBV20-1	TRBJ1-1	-	CSPSAGQGNTEAFF	TGCAGTCCTAGTGCGGGACAGGGAAACACTGAAGCTTTCTTT
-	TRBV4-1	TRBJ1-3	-	CASSQDLLGGGNTIYF	TGCGCCAGCAGCCAAGATCTTTTGGGAGGCGGAAACACCATATATTTT
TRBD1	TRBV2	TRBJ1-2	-	CASSERQGSGYTF	TGTGCCAGCAGTGAACGACAGGGGAGCGGCTACACCTTC
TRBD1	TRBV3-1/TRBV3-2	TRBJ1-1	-	CASSGQTGLTEAFF	TGTGCCAGCAGCGGTCAGACAGGGCTCACTGAAGCTTTCTTT
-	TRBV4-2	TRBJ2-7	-	CASSQDLNGVFYEQYF	TGTGCCAGCAGCCAAGATCTAAACGGGGTTTTCTACGAGCAGTACTTC
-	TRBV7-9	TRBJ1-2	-	CASSLTPGYGYTF	TGTGCCAGCAGCTTGACCCCGGGCTATGGCTACACCTTC
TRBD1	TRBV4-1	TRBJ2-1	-	CASSQESGFGQAYNEQFF	TGCGCCAGCAGCCAAGAATCTGGGTTCGGACAGGCCTACAATGAGCAGTTCTTC
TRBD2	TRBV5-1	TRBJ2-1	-	CASSVTSGEYNEQFF	TGCGCCAGCAGCGTAACTAGCGGGGAGTACAATGAGCAGTTCTTC
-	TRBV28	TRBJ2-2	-	CASSLTGELFF	TGTGCCAGCAGTCTGACCGGGGAGCTGTTTTTT
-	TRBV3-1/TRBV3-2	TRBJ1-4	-	CASTAINEKLFF	TGTGCTTCGACAGCCATTAATGAAAAACTGTTTTTT